The 13 T cell receptor beta chains presented below share a single source sample, sequenced in a study of graft-versus-host responses after intestinal transplantation. Some clones are missing from TCRdb's copy, which holds only in-frame ones; the method was immunoSEQ multiplex PCR. The sample holds around 40,000 clones, 85% to 95% seen once. Their specific antigens are unknown. This specimen was unstimulated CD8+ T cells sorted from spleen or lymph node cells, taken before transplant. These receptors all stem from a human donor who was the organ donor for an intestinal transplant.

V usage is TRBV7-8 and J usage is TRBJ2-5; possibly TRBD2 for D (6 bases). V lost 4 bases to trimming and J lost 5 bases, with 23 bases between them. CDR1 and CDR2 from the germline V gene are SGHVS and FQNEAQ. This CDR3 spans 17 amino acids. CDR3 in DNA: TGTGCCAGCAGCTCGCGCCTAAGGGAAAGCGGGTATGAGACCCAGTACTTC. Amino acid sequence: CASSSRLRESGYETQYF.

The rearrangement uses TRBV5-1 and TRBJ2-1; TRBD1 matches at 9 bases. CDR1 is SGHRS and CDR2 is YFSETQ in the germline V gene. The ends lost 4 bases at V and 15 bases at J; junction bases unmatched: 14. This CDR3 comprises 14 residues. CDR3 nucleotide sequence: TGCGCCAGCAGCCGGAGAGTGCCGGGACAGGGCCCGTTCTTC. Encoded protein: CASSRRVPGQGPFF.

This CDR3 is CASSLLTSGGNEQFF. CDR3 DNA: TGTGCCAGCAGCTTACTTACTAGCGGGGGGAATGAGCAGTTCTTC. The gene calls are TRBV7-6 and TRBJ2-1; 12 bases line up with TRBD2. The germline gives CDR1 SGHVS, CDR2 FNYEAQ. CDR3 length: 15 residues. After removal of 2 bases from V and 7 bases from J, the junction contained 3 bases not matched to a gene.

J is TRBJ1-1 and V is TRBV29-1, with TRBD1 matching 7 bases. This CDR3 has 14 residues. Germline loops: CDR1 SQVTM, CDR2 ANQGSEA. J was trimmed by 4 bases and V by 6 bases; bases with no gene match: 11. CDR3 bases: TGCAGCGTACCCGCCCAAGCAGGGGGCACTGAAGCTTTCTTT. As protein: CSVPAQAGGTEAFF.

V is TRBV4-1 and J is TRBJ1-5, with TRBD1 matching 9 bases. The germline V gene encodes CDR1 MGHRA and CDR2 YSYEKL. The CDR3 contains 15 residues. Trimming at V came to 2 bases and at J to 7 bases, leaving 6 bases not matched to a gene. The CDR3 sequence: CASSQTWTGDQPQHF. In DNA form, the CDR3 reads TGCGCCAGCAGCCAAACGTGGACAGGGGACCAGCCCCAGCATTTT.

V gene TRBV19 combines with J gene TRBJ1-1; 7 bases match TRBD1. CDR1 is LNHDA, CDR2 SQIVND, per germline (reference sequence). V shed 5 bases and J 1 base; nucleotides not matched to a gene: 7. The CDR3 has 15 amino acids. The DNA of the CDR3 is TGTGCCAGTAGTGCCTGGGACAGTTCGAACACTGAAGCTTTCTTT. This codes for CASSAWDSSNTEAFF.

The chain has TRBV13 and TRBJ2-4, with D possibly matching TRBD1 (8 bases). The CDR3 consists of 15 residues. Germline-derived CDR1 and CDR2 are PRHDT and FYEKMQ (reference sequence). Trimming removed 9 bases from V and 0 bases from J, with 15 bases in between. The CDR3, as DNA: TGTGCCAGTACAGGGGGGGAGGTAGCCAAAAACATTCAGTACTTC. This gives the protein CASTGGEVAKNIQYF.

This clone has a single count. V usage is TRBV5-1 and J usage is TRBJ2-3; a possible D gene is TRBD2 (6 bases). V dropped 4 bases and J dropped 6 bases, with 15 bases sitting between them. The CDR3 has 14 residues. CDR1 and CDR2 (germline): SGHRS, YFSETQ. As DNA, the CDR3 is TGCGCCAGCAGCCAAGGCCCCGGAGGGGATACGCAGTATTTT. It specifies CASSQGPGGDTQYF.

The rearrangement links TRBV4-3 to TRBJ2-1, with D perhaps matching TRBD2 (6 bases). V lost 3 bases and J 9 bases, leaving 24 bases between the germline ends. Germline V gives CDR1 LGHNA, CDR2 YSLEER. The CDR3 has 17 amino acids. CDR3 nucleotide sequence: TGCGCCAGCAGCCATTCCCCGGGACCCCCGGTCGGGGGTGAGCAGTTCTTC. Translation: CASSHSPGPPVGGEQFF.

The chain recombines TRBV28 with TRBJ1-1, with 9 bases that match TRBD1. V dropped 1 base and J dropped 3; count of bases not matched to a gene: 3. The CDR3 is 15 amino acids. Germline CDR1 is MDHEN and CDR2 is SYDVKM. CDR3 residues: CASSLSGQGDTEAFF. CDR3 nucleotide sequence: TGTGCCAGCAGTTTATCGGGACAGGGAGACACTGAAGCTTTCTTT.

The table lists this clone with a count of one. J is TRBJ2-2 and V is TRBV7-6, with D tentatively TRBD1 or TRBD2 (6 bases each). The germline V gene has CDR1 SGHVS and CDR2 FNYEAQ. V lost 5 bases, J lost 6 bases, and 19 bases lay in between. The CDR3 runs 16 residues. CDR3 in amino acids: CASSHSRGRPAGELFF. As DNA, the CDR3 is TGTGCCAGCAGCCACTCCCGGGGGCGGCCGGCCGGGGAGCTGTTTTTT.

The J gene is TRBJ1-2, the V gene TRBV7-3, with D perhaps TRBD1 (6 bases). The V end was cut by 1 base, the J end by 5 bases, with 11 bases between. CDR1 and CDR2 from the germline V gene are SGHTA and FQGTGA. The CDR3 covers 14 residues. The CDR3 nucleotides read TGTGCCAGCAGCTTAAACAGGGTGAGGTATGGCTACACCTTC. This translates into CASSLNRVRYGYTF. The full variable domain, completed using reference TRBV7-3 and TRBJ1-2, is GAGVSQTPSNKVTEKGKYVELRCDPISGHTALYWYRQSLGQGPEFLIYFQGTGAADDSGLPNDRFFAVRPEGSVSTLKIQRTERGDSAVYLCASSLNRVRYGYTFGSGTRLTVV.

The CDR3, as DNA: TGCGCCAGCAGCCAAGTCCACGAGGAAAAACTGTTTTTT. Translation gives CASSQVHEEKLFF. The rearrangement uses TRBV4-1 and TRBJ1-4; D remains ambiguous. This CDR3 contains 13 residues. V was shortened by 1 base and J by 8 bases, with 8 bases between the two germline ends. The germline gives CDR1 MGHRA, CDR2 YSYEKL.